Following are 2 T cell receptor delta chains from one sample sequenced in a study of gamma-delta T cells after stem cell transplantation. TCRdb re-called clones from the RT-PCR reads via CATT. There are approximately 900 delta-chain clones in the sample; approximately 3% occur only once, and about 50% lies in the top ten. The sequenced sample consisted of gamma-delta T cells. The receptors were sampled from a human donor. It is not recorded whose cells these are; they may come from a transplant donor.

This clone is deemed large. Other DNA sequences within the sample encode an identical CDR3. The CDR3 nucleotides are TGTGCCTGTGACACATTAGGGCCCGGGGATAAACTCATCTTT. Residues: CACDTLGPGDKLIF. The chain couples TRDV2 to TRDJ1; D is unresolved. CDR1 and CDR2 (germline): GEAIGNYY, EKD. Trimming took off 1 base at V and 5 bases at J, with 13 bases between the two ends. CDR3 length equals 14 residues.

This clone was observed a handful of times. The protein given by TCRdb reflects a much larger clone and differs at residue 8 from this DNA's translation, likely from a read error; the protein shown is the DNA's translation. V is TRDV1 and J is TRDJ3; 13 bases align to TRDD3. CDR3 length: 24 amino acids. Trimming took 6 bases from V and 1 from J; bases not matched to a gene: 21. In germline, CDR1 is TSWWSYY, CDR2 QGS. The CDR3, as DNA: TGTGCTCTTGGTTTGGGTCGGCCCTCCCCAACTGGGGGATACGATTCCTGGGACACCCGACAGATGTTTTTC. Amino acid sequence: CALGLGRPSPTGGYDSWDTRQMFF.